This T cell receptor beta chain was retrieved from a study of blood T cell repertoires in COVID-19. Study in general: Specimens from acute and convalescent COVID-19 originated in the United States, Italy and Spain. In each case, the material was cDNA or gDNA derived from T cells, B-cell-depleted T cells, or PBMCs.

The CDR3 loop spans 15 amino acids. Germline V CDR1 and CDR2: MNHEY, SMNVEV (reference sequence). V gave up 1 base and J gave up 9 bases; unmatched junction bases: 5. Original processing notes: Amplification of reference gene primers provided the estimated nucleated cell counts. The table came from immunoSEQ multiplex PCR; TCRdb's copy has only in-frame clones and leaves some out. From that table come the V and J calls and clone size; the DNA was used to work out D and trimming. The sample includes just over 150,000 clones, around 85% of them seen just once. The source is a human donor with acute or convalescent COVID-19. The donor label of this sample is uncertain. The sequenced sample was peripheral blood. The V call is TRBV27, the J call TRBJ1-6; 8 bases agree with TRBD1. Here the CDR3 reads CASSLYQGATSPLHF. DNA of the CDR3: TGTGCCAGCAGTTTATATCAGGGGGCAACTTCACCCCTCCACTTT.